Presented here are 21 T cell receptor beta chains from one specimen sequenced in a study of shared clonotypes between healthy human individuals. The table came from immunoSEQ multiplex PCR; TCRdb's copy has only in-frame clones and leaves some out. The sample holds over a million clones, about three quarters seen once. Material: memory CD4+ T cells sorted from blood. The subset was: CD45RA-negative fraction. Every receptor here comes from a man aged 18-30 years in good health.

This clone was seen a few times. The CDR3 loop reads CAWSTAGPSSQPQHF. The DNA of the CDR3 is TGTGCCTGGAGTACGGCAGGGCCGTCGAGTCAGCCCCAGCATTTT. The chain is built from TRBV30 and TRBJ1-5; D may be TRBD1 (5 bases). In germline, CDR1 is GTSNPN, CDR2 SVGIG (reference sequence). The CDR3 sequence is 15 residues long. V gave up 2 bases and J gave up 6 bases, with 17 bases separating them.

The V and J genes are TRBV5-6 and TRBJ2-7; 10 nucleotides line up with TRBD2. CDR1 and CDR2 (germline): SGHDT, YYEEEE. J gave up 5 bases and V 1 base, and 9 bases lay outside the gene matches. The CDR3 sequence is 16 residues long. The CDR3 loop is CASSLTSGALMHEQYF. In DNA form, the CDR3 reads TGTGCCAGCAGCTTGACTAGCGGGGCTCTTATGCACGAGCAGTACTTC.

The V and J genes are TRBV6-5 and TRBJ1-1, with D maybe TRBD1 (5 bases). CDR3 size: 13 residues. V lost 5 bases and J 7 bases, leaving 14 bases between the germline ends. The V gene's germline CDR1 is MNHEY and CDR2 SVGAGI. CDR3 nucleotides: TGTGCCAGCAGTACGAGGGGAAGCGGTGAAGCTTTCTTT. Encoded protein: CASSTRGSGEAFF.

As DNA, the CDR3 is TGTGCCACCAGCAGAGATTTTGGCGGCTATGGCTACACCTTC. Amino acids: CATSRDFGGYGYTF. This sequence joins TRBV15 and TRBJ1-2; D is undetermined. The CDR3 has 14 amino acids. Trimming shortened V by 0 bases and J by 4 bases, and 9 bases separated the two germline ends. Germline assignment: CDR1 LNHNV and CDR2 YYDKDF (reference sequence).

The chain uses TRBV27 and TRBJ2-5; possibly TRBD2 for D (6 bases). Deletions cut 6 bases from V and 2 bases from J, with 10 bases between. The CDR3 is 13 residues long. Per germline, CDR1 MNHEY and CDR2 SMNVEV (reference sequence). The CDR3 sequence is CASSRTMQETQYF. The CDR3, as DNA: TGTGCCAGCAGCCGGACTATGCAAGAGACCCAGTACTTC.

The chain has TRBV11-1 and TRBJ1-2; D ambiguous. The CDR3 has 13 residues. Germline CDR1 and CDR2: SGHAT and FQDESV (reference sequence). The V and J ends lost 5 bases and 6 bases respectively, with 13 bases between them. The CDR3 reads CASSPRWGDGYTF. The CDR3 nucleotides are TGTGCCAGCAGCCCCAGGTGGGGTGATGGCTACACCTTC.

This clone was seen a single time. J is TRBJ2-1 and V is TRBV11-2; D remains unclear. The V end was cut by 1 base, the J end by 6 bases, with 16 bases between. The CDR3 length is 16 residues. Looked up from germline, CDR1 is SGHAT and CDR2 is FQNNGV. Written as DNA, the CDR3 is TGTGCCAGCAGCTTAGCGCCCTCGGTCGAAGGCAATGAGCAGTTCTTC. Translating gives CASSLAPSVEGNEQFF. Combining the CDR3 with reference TRBV11-2 and TRBJ2-1 gives the whole variable domain EAGVAQSPRYKIIEKRQSVAFWCNPISGHATLYWYQQILGQGPKLLIQFQNNGVVDDSQLPKDRFSAERLKGVDSTLKIQPAKLEDSAVYLCASSLAPSVEGNEQFFGPGTRLTVL.

This clone was picked up one time. V and J are TRBV5-8 and TRBJ1-2, with D perhaps matching TRBD1 (6 bases). The V and J ends lost 1 base and 0 bases respectively, with 10 bases between them. The CDR3 consists of 15 residues. Germline CDR1 is SGHTS and CDR2 is YDEGEE. DNA for the CDR3: TGTGCCAGCAGCTTGTCGGGGGCGGCTAACTATGGCTACACCTTC. As protein: CASSLSGAANYGYTF.

The chain combines TRBV13 with TRBJ2-3; 7 nucleotides line up with TRBD2. This CDR3 contains 14 residues. The V gene's germline CDR1 is PRHDT and CDR2 FYEKMQ (reference sequence). J gave up 3 bases and V 4 bases, and 4 bases lay outside the gene matches. CDR3 nucleotide sequence: TGTGCCAGCAGCTCCTGGGAGGGAACAGATACGCAGTATTTT. Its translation: CASSSWEGTDTQYF.

This clone was seen once. One junction end does not reproduce the germline sequence, and a read error may be involved. V and J are TRBV5-5 and TRBJ2-7; 7 positions match TRBD2. The CDR3 consists of 16 residues. Germline loops: CDR1 SGHKS, CDR2 YYEKEE (reference sequence). The CDR3 spells CASSLRGSGLSYEQYF. CDR3 sequence (DNA): TGTGCCAGTAGCTTGCGGGGGTCAGGCCTCTCCTACGAGCAGTACTTC. Full variable domain (missing parts from reference TRBV5-5 and TRBJ2-7): DAGVTQSPTHLIKTRGQQVTLRCSPISGHKSVSWYQQVLGQGPQFIFQYYEKEERGRGNFPDRFSARQFPNYSSELNVNALLLGDSALYLCASSLRGSGLSYEQYFGPGTRLTVT.

The chain recombines TRBV7-9 with TRBJ2-3; D is ambiguous. Deletions cut 5 bases from V and 1 base from J, with 7 bases between. There are 13 residues in the CDR3. The germline CDR1 and CDR2 sequences are SEHNR and FQNEAQ (reference sequence). CDR3: CASSPWGTDTQYF. The CDR3 nucleotides read TGTGCCAGCAGCCCCTGGGGCACAGATACGCAGTATTTT.

The gene calls are TRBV7-9 and TRBJ2-7; tentative D call: TRBD2 (6 bases). The CDR3 contains 13 residues. With 4 bases removed from V and 6 bases from J, the gap between germline ends came to 13 bases. The germline CDR1 and CDR2 sequences are SEHNR and FQNEAQ (reference sequence). The CDR3: CASSSLRGAEQYF. DNA for the CDR3: TGTGCCAGCAGCTCCCTGCGGGGAGCCGAGCAGTACTTC.

The chain employs TRBV2 and TRBJ2-1, with 9 bases aligning to TRBD2. This CDR3 spans 15 amino acids. Per germline, CDR1 SNHLY and CDR2 FYNNEI. Trimming cost V 5 bases and J 5 bases; bases outside gene matches: 7. CDR3 bases: TGTGCCAGCAGTCCCCGGCGGGGGGGAAACAATGAGCAGTTCTTC. It translates to CASSPRRGGNNEQFF.

The rearrangement uses TRBV5-1 and TRBJ2-1, with D possibly matching TRBD1 (6 bases). Germline lookup yields CDR1 SGHRS and CDR2 YFSETQ. This CDR3 has 15 amino acids. With 4 bases removed from V and 5 bases from J, the gap between germline ends came to 16 bases. CDR3 sequence (DNA): TGCGCCAGCAGCAGATTCGGACAGACTGACAATGAGCAGTTCTTC. It translates to CASSRFGQTDNEQFF.

The CDR3 protein is CAGGSGSHYNEQFF. The CDR3 bases are TGTGCCGGGGGGTCAGGGTCGCACTACAATGAGCAGTTCTTC. The J gene is TRBJ2-1, the V gene TRBV2; possible D gene TRBD2, 6 bases. The CDR3 totals 14 residues. V gave up 11 bases and J gave up 3 bases, with 17 bases separating them. Germline CDR1 is SNHLY and CDR2 is FYNNEI.

This chain connects TRBV6-4 to TRBJ2-5; 8 nucleotides match TRBD2. Unmatched junction bases numbered 11, after V lost 3 bases and J lost 5 bases. CDR3 size: 16 residues. The germline CDR1 and CDR2 sequences are MRHNA and SNTAGT. The CDR3 spells CASSDGTSTYGETQYF. The CDR3 DNA sequence: TGTGCCAGCAGTGATGGGACTAGTACCTATGGGGAGACCCAGTACTTC.

The chain recombines TRBV15 with TRBJ2-5; D unclear. The CDR3 sequence is 14 residues long. The V gene lost 0 bases and the J gene lost 5 bases, with 10 bases spanning the gap. Per the germline V gene, CDR1 is LNHNV and CDR2 is YYDKDF (reference sequence). The CDR3 DNA sequence: TGTGCCACCAGCAGAGATGTGCAAGCGGAGACCCAGTACTTC. This codes for CATSRDVQAETQYF.

The chain uses TRBV5-6 and TRBJ2-2, with no clear D. This CDR3 contains 16 residues. From germline, CDR1 is SGHDT and CDR2 YYEEEE. V was trimmed by 1 base and J by 0 bases, leaving 10 bases between them. The CDR3 bases are TGTGCCAGCAGCTTGAGAGGATCTCCGAACACCGGGGAGCTGTTTTTT. Its protein is CASSLRGSPNTGELFF.

The chain combines TRBV5-1 with TRBJ1-4; D not resolved. The CDR3 is 16 amino acids. Deletions cut 4 bases from V and 0 bases from J, with 13 bases between. Germline V lookup: CDR1 SGHRS, CDR2 YFSETQ. The CDR3 loop is CASSPGLTTTNEKLFF. For the CDR3, the DNA is TGCGCCAGCAGCCCGGGATTAACGACAACTAATGAAAAACTGTTTTTT.

The gene calls are TRBV19 and TRBJ1-1, with D maybe TRBD1 (6 bases). Trimming took off 6 bases at V and 1 base at J, with 12 bases between the two ends. CDR1 is LNHDA and CDR2 is SQIVND in the germline V gene (reference sequence). CDR3 length equals 14 residues. The CDR3 spells CASRSQGQNTEAFF. The CDR3 DNA sequence: TGTGCCAGTAGAAGCCAGGGGCAGAACACTGAAGCTTTCTTT.

The table lists this clone with a few counts. V is TRBV9 and J is TRBJ1-1, with TRBD1 identical over 7 bases. The CDR3 totals 15 residues. Germline CDR1 is SGDLS and CDR2 is YYNGEE. Germline trimming cut 1 base from V and 4 bases from J; bases unmatched to any gene: 7. This CDR3 is CASSVPATGFTEAFF. The DNA for the CDR3 is TGTGCCAGCAGCGTACCCGCGACAGGGTTCACTGAAGCTTTCTTT.